Presented here are 10 T cell receptor beta chains from one specimen sequenced in a study of Graves' ophthalmopathy and Graves' hyperthyroidism. The sequenced template was RNA, covering the TCR beta CDR3 region. HTBI primers primed a first-round RT-PCR, and a second-round multiplex PCR followed. TCRdb redid the calling of the multiplex PCR reads with MiXCR, one entry per CDR3 protein. Among about 740,000 distinct CDR3 sequences, roughly 40% were seen once, and the ten largest hold approximately 43%. The sample consisted of peripheral blood. All receptors derive from an adult man with Graves' ophthalmopathy.

To note about this clonotype: Given a much more abundant clone one base away, this may be a read error. This chain links TRBV7-8 with TRBJ1-4; D unclear. Germline values: CDR1 SGHVS, CDR2 FQNEAQ. CDR3 length: 15 residues. The CDR3 nucleotides are TGTGCCAGCAGCTTAGCGGCGATGACTAACGAAAAACTGTTTTTT. Encoded protein: CASSLAAMTNEKLFF.

This clonotype has a single count. This chain uses TRBV7-2 with TRBJ1-1; D may be TRBD1 (5 bases). CDR1 and CDR2 from the germline V gene are SGHTA and FQGNSA. This CDR3 spans 16 amino acids. V gave up 6 bases and J gave up 1 base, with 18 bases separating them. CDR3 in amino acids: CASSRGWQGRNTEAFF. Here the CDR3 DNA reads TGTGCCAGCAGTCGAGGCTGGCAGGGTAGGAACACTGAAGCTTTCTTT.

This clonotype occurred a few times. The CDR3 here is CASSPNGGQAQETQYF. In DNA, the CDR3 is TGTGCCAGCAGCCCCAATGGAGGGCAGGCCCAAGAGACCCAGTACTTC. This rearrangement joins TRBV7-2 to TRBJ2-5, with a tentative D call TRBD2 (6 bases). The V end lost 5 bases, the J end lost 1 base, and 17 bases lay between the germline ends. CDR1 SGHTA and CDR2 FQGNSA come from the germline V gene. The CDR3 is 16 amino acids.

The chain has TRBV7-8 and TRBJ2-5; TRBD2 matches at 7 bases. Germline loops: CDR1 SGHVS, CDR2 FQNEAQ. CDR3 length: 16 amino acids. J lost 9 bases, V lost 0 bases, and 13 bases had no gene match. DNA for the CDR3: TGTGCCAGCAGCTTAGCGGGTACTAGCGTAGTACAGGCCCAGTACTTC. Encoded protein: CASSLAGTSVVQAQYF.

This clonotype was counted at least ten times. The chain uses TRBV25-1 and TRBJ1-1; 7 nucleotides match TRBD1. From germline, CDR1 is MGHDK and CDR2 SYGVNS. V lost 9 bases, J lost 1 base, and 5 bases stayed unmatched. The CDR3 contains 13 residues. Written as DNA, the CDR3 is TGTGCCAGTAAAACAGGGGCGAACACTGAAGCTTTCTTT. Amino acids: CASKTGANTEAFF.

The chain couples TRBV25-1 to TRBJ1-2; possibly TRBD1 for D (6 bases). The CDR3 is 14 amino acids. Deletions cut 7 bases from V and 4 bases from J, with 16 bases between. Germline V gives CDR1 MGHDK, CDR2 SYGVNS. CDR3 loop: CASKGGGSSYGYTF. CDR3 sequence (DNA): TGTGCCAGCAAGGGGGGGGGTTCGAGCTATGGCTACACCTTC.

This clonotype was observed many times. The rearrangement links TRBV7-8 to TRBJ1-5; tentatively, D is TRBD1 (5 bases). The CDR3 is 15 residues long. The germline V gene has CDR1 SGHVS and CDR2 FQNEAQ. The germline V and J ends were trimmed by 1 base and 7 bases, with 14 bases remaining between them. The CDR3 is CASSLVPGYEQPQHF. The CDR3, as DNA: TGTGCCAGCAGCTTAGTTCCAGGGTACGAACAGCCCCAGCATTTT. Based on the CDR3 plus reference TRBV7-8 and TRBJ1-5, the full variable domain is GAGVSQSPRYKVAKRGQDVALRCDPISGHVSLFWYQQALGQGPEFLTYFQNEAQLDKSGLPSDRFFAERPEGSVSTLKIQRTQQEDSAVYLCASSLVPGYEQPQHFGDGTRLSIL.

As to this clonotype: This could be a read error, since a much larger clone is one nucleotide away. The final CDR3 position lacks the conserved phenylalanine or tryptophan, pointing to a likely read error. The rearrangement joins TRBV7-9 to TRBJ1-2; D is unclear. Germline-derived CDR1 and CDR2 are SEHNR and FQNEAQ (reference sequence). V lost 5 bases and J lost 4, with 14 bases in between. This CDR3 is built from 14 residues. CDR3 sequence reads: CASSPNTALYGYTS. The CDR3, as DNA: TGTGCCAGCAGCCCTAATACGGCGCTCTATGGCTACACCTCC.

The rearrangement joins TRBV20-1 to TRBJ2-7; weak D call: TRBD2 (5 bases). V gave up 1 base and J gave up 0 bases, with 13 bases separating them. Germline V gives CDR1 DFQATT, CDR2 SNEGSKA (reference sequence). The CDR3 loop spans 15 amino acids. CDR3 sequence reads: CSARGRGLSSYEQYF. CDR3 in DNA: TGCAGTGCTAGAGGAAGAGGACTTAGCTCCTACGAGCAGTACTTC.

This clonotype was picked up many times. This chain links TRBV7-8 with TRBJ1-6; 8 positions match TRBD1. The V gene's germline CDR1 is SGHVS and CDR2 FQNEAQ. This CDR3 is 15 amino acids long. The V gene end was trimmed by 3 bases and the J gene end by 6 bases; junction bases not matched to a gene: 4. In DNA form, the CDR3 reads TGTGCCAGCAGCTTCCAGGGGGCTGGTAATTCACCCCTCCACTTT. Translation gives CASSFQGAGNSPLHF.